Listed here are 19 T cell receptor beta chains from one sample, sequenced in a study of cytomegalovirus exposure and HLA in healthy donors. The PCR was carried out with 60 Vbeta primers and 13 Jbeta primers. Libraries were prepared by immunoSEQ multiplex PCR; TCRdb keeps only in-frame clonotypes and omits some of them. The sample yields some 140,000 clones, approximately 73% seen once. Sequencing was performed on PBMCs. Receptors originate from a woman aged 40 to 50 in good health and CMV-seronegative.

This clone has only a few counts. J is TRBJ1-1 and V is TRBV5-1; 9 nucleotides match TRBD1. The ends lost 3 bases at V and 5 bases at J; junction bases unmatched: 5. In germline, CDR1 is SGHRS, CDR2 YFSETQ. The CDR3 consists of 14 residues. CDR3 DNA sequence: TGCGCCAGCAGCTGGACGGGGACAGGGACTGAAGCTTTCTTT. Protein sequence: CASSWTGTGTEAFF.

This clone was counted a single time. The rearrangement joins TRBV19 to TRBJ1-5; D gene unclear. Germline CDR1 reads LNHDA; CDR2 reads SQIVND (reference sequence). The CDR3 length is 13 residues. V lost 4 bases and J lost 7, with 11 bases in between. The CDR3 coding sequence is TGTGCCAGTAGTAGGGCCCGGAACCAGCCCCAGCATTTT. This codes for CASSRARNQPQHF. Full variable domain (rest looked up from reference TRBV19 and TRBJ1-5): DGGITQSPKYLFRKEGQNVTLSCEQNLNHDAMYWYRQDPGQGLRLIYYSQIVNDFQKGDIAEGYSVSREKKESFPLTVTSAQKNPTAFYLCASSRARNQPQHFGDGTRLSIL.

This sequence joins TRBV7-9 and TRBJ2-7; possibly TRBD2 for D (5 bases). Trimming cost V 4 bases and J 5 bases, with 18 bases left between them. The CDR3 has 15 residues. Germline V CDR1 and CDR2: SEHNR, FQNEAQ (reference sequence). This CDR3 reads CASSYGKAAADEQYF. DNA of the CDR3: TGTGCCAGCAGCTACGGGAAGGCAGCGGCGGACGAGCAGTACTTC.

A few counts support this clone. The chain recombines TRBV5-4 with TRBJ1-4, with 9 bases matching TRBD1. CDR1 is SGHNT, CDR2 YYREEE, per germline (reference sequence). The CDR3 contains 14 residues. Trimming at V came to 4 bases and at J to 8 bases, leaving 6 bases not matched to a gene. The CDR3 DNA sequence: TGTGCCAGCAGCAGGGACAGGGATCGGGAAAAACTGTTTTTT. This gives the protein CASSRDRDREKLFF.

Concerning this clone: Within the sample, other DNA sequences also encode this same CDR3. The V gene is TRBV7-3, the J gene TRBJ2-2; D gene uncertain. Per the germline V gene, CDR1 is SGHTA and CDR2 is FQGTGA. Trimming cost V 5 bases and J 3 bases, with 10 bases left between them. The CDR3 loop spans 14 amino acids. The CDR3 DNA reads TGTGCCAGCAGCCCCGATAGAGACACCGGGGAGCTGTTTTTT. As protein: CASSPDRDTGELFF.

The rearrangement uses TRBV4-3 and TRBJ1-2; D is uncertain. V lost 0 bases to trimming and J lost 7 bases, with 15 bases between them. Germline loops: CDR1 LGHNA, CDR2 YSLEER. This CDR3 is built from 15 residues. CDR3 loop: CASSQDLGGPGGYTF. CDR3 nucleotides: TGCGCCAGCAGCCAAGATTTAGGAGGTCCCGGTGGCTACACCTTC.

This clone is a singleton in its sample. The rearrangement joins TRBV2 to TRBJ2-5, with TRBD2 matching 7 bases. CDR1 SNHLY and CDR2 FYNNEI come from the germline V gene. CDR3 length: 17 residues. The V and J ends lost 3 bases and 7 bases, in that order; junction bases with no gene match: 17. The chain's CDR3 is CASSDPRERATQRTQYF. CDR3 DNA sequence: TGTGCCAGCAGTGACCCGCGGGAGCGGGCAACACAAAGGACCCAGTACTTC.

The chain is built from TRBV6-1 and TRBJ2-3; TRBD1 aligns across 7 bases. CDR3 length: 15 residues. Germline V gene sequence: CDR1 MNHNS, CDR2 SASEGT. Trimming at V came to 4 bases and at J to 0 bases, leaving 4 bases not matched to a gene. This CDR3 is CASSVSTGSTDTQYF. The CDR3, as DNA: TGTGCCAGCAGTGTTTCGACAGGGAGCACAGATACGCAGTATTTT.

Worth noting for this clone: The sample holds other DNA sequences that translate to the same CDR3. This chain links TRBV18 with TRBJ2-2; TRBD1 aligns across 7 bases. This CDR3 is built from 17 residues. Unmatched junction bases numbered 7, after V lost 3 bases and J lost 0 bases. Germline V gene lookup returns CDR1 KGHSH and CDR2 LQKENI. The CDR3 DNA reads TGTGCCAGCTCACCCTTTAGGACAGGAGCGAACACCGGGGAGCTGTTTTTT. Protein sequence: CASSPFRTGANTGELFF.

This clone was counted only a few times. This sequence joins TRBV13 and TRBJ1-2, with D perhaps matching TRBD1 (6 bases). This CDR3 is 12 amino acids long. V was shortened by 4 bases and J by 5 bases, with 8 bases between the two germline ends. The germline CDR1 and CDR2 sequences are PRHDT and FYEKMQ (reference sequence). Here the CDR3 DNA reads TGTGCCAGCAGCTCACAGGGTTATGGCTACACCTTC. It codes for CASSSQGYGYTF.

The chain uses TRBV4-2 and TRBJ2-1, with 7 bases fitting TRBD2. The CDR3 is 16 amino acids. CDR1 is LGHNA, CDR2 YNFKEQ, per germline. Germline trimming cut 0 bases from V and 8 bases from J; bases unmatched to any gene: 10. CDR3 in DNA: TGTGCCAGCAGCCAAGAACCGGGGGGATTTAACGATGAGCAGTTCTTC. Protein: CASSQEPGGFNDEQFF.

The V and J genes are TRBV27 and TRBJ1-1; D gene unclear. The CDR3 length is 15 residues. Per germline, CDR1 MNHEY and CDR2 SMNVEV (reference sequence). V was shortened by 3 bases and J by 0 bases, with 11 bases between the two germline ends. The CDR3 is CASSLSEAMNTEAFF. DNA for the CDR3: TGTGCCAGCAGTTTGTCTGAGGCGATGAACACTGAAGCTTTCTTT.

V usage is TRBV7-2 and J usage is TRBJ1-1, with TRBD1 as a possible D gene (6 bases). Germline V gives CDR1 SGHTA, CDR2 FQGNSA. V lost 5 bases to trimming and J lost 10 bases, with 26 bases between them. This CDR3 is built from 16 residues. DNA for the CDR3: TGTGCCAGCAGCGTAGGCGTCCTTAACAGGGATGCGATAGCTTTCTTT. Translation gives CASSVGVLNRDAIAFF.

V usage is TRBV5-6 and J usage is TRBJ1-2, with D perhaps matching TRBD1 (5 bases). CDR1 and CDR2 (germline): SGHDT, YYEEEE. The CDR3 is 14 amino acids. The V gene lost 4 bases and the J gene lost 0 bases, with 10 bases spanning the gap. CDR3 in DNA: TGTGCCAGCAGCCCACGGGGGGCTAACTATGGCTACACCTTC. Translation: CASSPRGANYGYTF.

V and J are TRBV29-1 and TRBJ2-5; unclear D gene. Germline CDR1 reads SQVTM; CDR2 reads ANQGSEA. The CDR3 has 13 residues. Trimming cost V 2 bases and J 5 bases, with 12 bases left between them. CDR3 bases: TGCAGCGTTGAACCGGCGGTTCGTGAGACCCAGTACTTC. This gives the protein CSVEPAVRETQYF.

This clone was counted between two and nine times. This rearrangement joins TRBV6-1 to TRBJ1-5; D gene ambiguous. Germline V lookup: CDR1 MNHNS, CDR2 SASEGT. The V end lost 0 bases, the J end lost 2 bases, and 11 bases lay between the germline ends. The CDR3 runs to 16 residues. CDR3 sequence: CASSEAPGNGNQPQHF. The CDR3, as DNA: TGTGCCAGCAGTGAAGCGCCCGGGAATGGCAATCAGCCCCAGCATTTT.

The V gene is TRBV19, the J gene TRBJ1-2; D not resolved. This CDR3 has 13 residues. The germline V gene has CDR1 LNHDA and CDR2 SQIVND (reference sequence). V lost 3 bases and J lost 7, with 12 bases in between. CDR3 protein: CASSIEAGAGYTF. CDR3 DNA sequence: TGTGCCAGTAGTATTGAGGCCGGCGCTGGCTACACCTTC. The full variable domain, with the rest looked up from reference TRBV19 and TRBJ1-2, is DGGITQSPKYLFRKEGQNVTLSCEQNLNHDAMYWYRQDPGQGLRLIYYSQIVNDFQKGDIAEGYSVSREKKESFPLTVTSAQKNPTAFYLCASSIEAGAGYTFGSGTRLTVV.

This clone was seen once. This chain joins TRBV29-1 and TRBJ2-1; 7 nucleotides align to TRBD2. CDR1 is SQVTM and CDR2 is ANQGSEA in the germline V gene. This CDR3 has 13 amino acids. V dropped 7 bases and J dropped 3; count of bases not matched to a gene: 6. For the CDR3, the DNA is TGCAGCGGGGTAGGACTAGACTACAATGAGCAGTTCTTC. Translated: CSGVGLDYNEQFF.

The chain links TRBV7-2 to TRBJ2-6; the D is unclear. This CDR3 region has 16 residues. V dropped 0 bases and J dropped 9 bases, with 15 bases sitting between them. Germline V gene lookup returns CDR1 SGHTA and CDR2 FQGNSA. The CDR3: CASSLANTVSLNVLTF. CDR3 nucleotides: TGTGCCAGCAGCTTAGCTAATACGGTATCCCTCAACGTCCTGACTTTC.